The 11 T cell receptor beta chains presented below share a single source sample, sequenced in a study of cytotoxic CD8 clonotypes in ibrutinib-treated CLL. Sequencing used immunoSEQ multiplex PCR; TCRdb keeps in-frame clones, though not all of them. This repertoire shows about 28,000 clones, about three fifths found once; its top ten account for roughly 15%. The sample here was PBMCs, taken before ibrutinib treatment. The receptors here all came from a human donor with chronic lymphocytic leukemia.

The chain uses TRBV19 and TRBJ2-7, with TRBD2 matching 7 bases. The CDR3 has 13 residues. Losses at the gene ends were 6 bases for V and 0 bases for J; bases not matched to a gene: 2. Germline values: CDR1 LNHDA, CDR2 SQIVND (reference sequence). The CDR3 protein is CASSLAVSYEQYF. Written as DNA, the CDR3 is TGTGCCAGTAGCCTAGCGGTCTCCTACGAGCAGTACTTC.

The V gene is TRBV6-5, the J gene TRBJ2-1; 8 bases map to TRBD1. CDR1 is MNHEY, CDR2 SVGAGI, per germline. After removal of 6 bases from V and 7 bases from J, the junction contained 2 bases not matched to a gene. The CDR3 runs to 12 residues. The CDR3 sequence: CASSQGANEQFF. The CDR3 nucleotides read TGTGCCAGCAGCCAGGGGGCGAATGAGCAGTTCTTC.

This clone is classed as medium-sized. The V call is TRBV19, the J call TRBJ2-3; D is possibly TRBD2 (5 bases). CDR3 length: 14 amino acids. V was trimmed by 3 bases and J by 4 bases, leaving 11 bases between them. The germline V gene encodes CDR1 LNHDA and CDR2 SQIVND (reference sequence). The CDR3 DNA sequence: TGTGCCAGTAGTATCGGGCGGGTCGCAGATACGCAGTATTTT. This gives the protein CASSIGRVADTQYF. Based on the CDR3 plus reference TRBV19 and TRBJ2-3, the full variable domain is DGGITQSPKYLFRKEGQNVTLSCEQNLNHDAMYWYRQDPGQGLRLIYYSQIVNDFQKGDIAEGYSVSREKKESFPLTVTSAQKNPTAFYLCASSIGRVADTQYFGPGTRLTVL.

This clone was seen a handful of times. Other DNA sequences within the sample encode an identical CDR3. The V gene is TRBV7-9, the J gene TRBJ2-5; 7 bases are a match to TRBD1. CDR1 is SEHNR and CDR2 is FQNEAQ in the germline V gene (reference sequence). The CDR3 extends over 14 amino acids. Unmatched junction bases numbered 5, after V lost 5 bases and J lost 2 bases. The CDR3 nucleotides are TGTGCCAGCAGCGGCCGACAGGGTCAAGAGACCCAGTACTTC. This translates into CASSGRQGQETQYF.

The CDR3 DNA reads TGTGCCAGCACCTCGACGGACACTGAAGCTTTCTTT. The encoded protein is CASTSTDTEAFF. The chain uses TRBV6-5 and TRBJ1-1; no clear D. V was trimmed by 7 bases and J by 3 bases, leaving 9 bases between them. Germline CDR1 and CDR2: MNHEY and SVGAGI. This CDR3 has 12 residues.

The V gene is TRBV27, the J gene TRBJ2-7; 9 positions match TRBD2. The CDR3 extends over 15 amino acids. CDR1 and CDR2 (germline): MNHEY, SMNVEV (reference sequence). V shed 6 bases, J shed 5 bases, and the junction held 11 bases outside the gene matches. CDR3 amino acids: CASSGSVAGENEQYF. CDR3 coding DNA: TGTGCCAGCAGCGGTTCAGTAGCGGGAGAGAACGAGCAGTACTTC.

The chain couples TRBV5-1 to TRBJ1-6; possible D gene TRBD1, 5 bases. V shed 2 bases and J shed 7 bases, with 13 bases lying between them. The CDR3 has 15 residues. Germline CDR1 and CDR2: SGHRS and YFSETQ. Here the CDR3 reads CASSFNGGVNSPLHF. The CDR3 region has the DNA TGCGCCAGCAGCTTTAATGGGGGGGTGAATTCACCCCTCCACTTT. The whole variable domain, remainder taken from reference TRBV5-1 and TRBJ1-6, is KAGVTQTPRYLIKTRGQQVTLSCSPISGHRSVSWYQQTPGQGLQFLFEYFSETQRNKGNFPGRFSGRQFSNSRSEMNVSTLELGDSALYLCASSFNGGVNSPLHFGNGTRLTVT.

The chain joins TRBV4-2 to TRBJ1-3; weak D call: TRBD1 (5 bases). The CDR3 runs to 16 residues. Germline lookup yields CDR1 LGHNA and CDR2 YNFKEQ. The germline V and J ends were trimmed by 0 bases and 1 base, with 10 bases remaining between them. Written as DNA, the CDR3 is TGTGCCAGCAGCCAAGATCTCTGGACATCTGGAAACACCATATATTTT. It is translated as CASSQDLWTSGNTIYF.

To note about this clone: The junction differs from germline at one of its ends, possibly a read error. This sequence joins TRBV7-7 and TRBJ2-2, with 10 nucleotides matching TRBD2. Germline CDR1 is SSHAT and CDR2 is FNYEAQ (reference sequence). The CDR3 covers 18 residues. CDR3 nucleotides: TGTGCTAGCAGTCCCATGGCCGGACTAGCGGCGAACACCGGGGAGCTGTTTTTT. Its translation: CASSPMAGLAANTGELFF.

This clone was seen a few times. V usage is TRBV2 and J usage is TRBJ1-2; D may be TRBD1 (6 bases). Germline V gene lookup returns CDR1 SNHLY and CDR2 FYNNEI. The CDR3 is 12 amino acids. The CDR3 sequence is CAQGTPRNGYTF. The CDR3 DNA reads as TGTGCGCAGGGGACCCCACGGAATGGCTACACCTTC.

V and J are TRBV6-1 and TRBJ1-1, with 10 positions matching TRBD1. From germline, CDR1 is MNHNS and CDR2 SASEGT. The V gene end was trimmed by 6 bases and the J gene end by 2 bases; junction bases not matched to a gene: 6. This CDR3 is 15 amino acids long. The CDR3 is CASRTGGEGNTEAFF. CDR3 nucleotide sequence: TGTGCCAGCAGGACAGGGGGCGAGGGTAACACTGAAGCTTTCTTT.